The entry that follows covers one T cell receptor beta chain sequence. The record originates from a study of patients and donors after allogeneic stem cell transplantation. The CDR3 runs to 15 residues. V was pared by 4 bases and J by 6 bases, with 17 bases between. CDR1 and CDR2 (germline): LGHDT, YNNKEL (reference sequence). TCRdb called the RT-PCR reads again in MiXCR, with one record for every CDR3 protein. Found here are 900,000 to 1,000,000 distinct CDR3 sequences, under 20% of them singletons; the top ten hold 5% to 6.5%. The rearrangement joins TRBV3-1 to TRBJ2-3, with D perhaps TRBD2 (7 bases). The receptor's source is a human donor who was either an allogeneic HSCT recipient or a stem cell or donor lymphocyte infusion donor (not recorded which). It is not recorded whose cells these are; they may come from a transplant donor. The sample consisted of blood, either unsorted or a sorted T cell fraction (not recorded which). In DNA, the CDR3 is TGTGCCAGCAGCCTCCGGACTGGGAGGGGGGATACGCAGTATTTT. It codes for CASSLRTGRGDTQYF.